The present entry profiles one TCR beta chain with its context. What it binds is unknown. The data are from a study of T cell responses to AZD1222 COVID-19 vaccine. The junction had 8 bases not matched to a gene; V was cut back by 7 bases and J by 7 bases. This CDR3 has 13 amino acids. Germline CDR1 is KGHDR and CDR2 is SFDVKD. Profiling relied on immunoSEQ multiplex PCR, and the TCRdb table lists in-frame clones only, not all of them. This repertoire shows some 150,000 clones, 90% found once; its top ten account for 18%. Overall study findings and caveats: Once two AZD1222 doses were given, Spike-specific TCR breadth and depth went up. The number of AZD1222 recipients seropositive at baseline was only five to seven.

The material sequenced was peripheral blood, taken on day 0 of AZD1222 vaccination. The chain recombines TRBV24-1 with TRBJ1-1, with TRBD1 matching over 7 bases. The receptor's source is an adult in good health. CDR3 DNA: TGTGCCACCAGGACAGGGCGCGGTGGTGAAGCTTTCTTT. Its translation: CATRTGRGGEAFF.